Below, 3 T cell receptor beta chains from the same sample are listed, as sequenced in a study of shared clonotypes between healthy human individuals (dated by TCRdb to about 2020). CD8 naive samples consisted of CD45RO-negative cells that were positively selected for CCR7, yielding a CD45RA+CCR7+ population without TemRA cells. Library generation was performed with the immunoSEQ multiplex PCR assay. This is the immuneACCESS table as TCRdb keeps it, with only in-frame sequences that have V and J called. A part of the clones is gone; compared with another copy, unresolved V genes explain less than half, and the rest is unexplained. This sample comprises 1.5 million to 2.5 million clones, approximately 95% of them detected only once. 1.2% of the sample is taken by the ten largest. Material for sequencing was naive CD8+ T cells sorted from blood. The cell subset or site label for this specimen denotes: CD45RA+CCR7+. The receptors here all came from a man younger than 30 in good health.

This chain links TRBV28 with TRBJ2-1, with TRBD1 identical over 8 bases. V trimming: 6 bases; J trimming: 8 bases; junction bases outside the gene matches: 9. CDR1 and CDR2 from the germline V gene are MDHEN and SYDVKM. This CDR3 is built from 14 residues. As DNA, the CDR3 is TGTGCCAGCAGGGGGACAGGCCTTGGCGATGAGCAGTTCTTC. This codes for CASRGTGLGDEQFF.

CDR3 loop: CASSNPRESGNTIYF. CDR3 nucleotides: TGTGCCAGCAGTAACCCGAGGGAATCTGGAAACACCATATATTTT. This sequence joins TRBV27 and TRBJ1-3; D gene ambiguous. The CDR3 has 15 residues. Germline V CDR1 and CDR2: MNHEY, SMNVEV (reference sequence). The V end was cut by 5 bases, the J end by 1 base, with 12 bases between.

This clone was seen only once. The J gene is TRBJ2-2, the V gene TRBV7-9, with D uncertain. The V end was cut by 6 bases, the J end by 0 bases, with 5 bases between. This CDR3 is built from 13 residues. Germline V gene lookup returns CDR1 SEHNR and CDR2 FQNEAQ (reference sequence). The CDR3 DNA sequence: TGTGCCAGCAGGTTCTCGAACACCGGGGAGCTGTTTTTT. Its translation is CASRFSNTGELFF.